There are a few counts of the clone carrying this T cell receptor (beta chain). V lost 4 bases and J lost 1; bases outside the gene matches: 3. From germline, CDR1 is MGHRA and CDR2 YSYEKL. This CDR3 has 15 residues. The sample comes from a study of blood T cell repertoires in COVID-19. Overall study context: Acute and convalescent COVID-19 specimens originated in the United States, Italy and Spain. In each case, the material was cDNA or gDNA derived from T cells, B-cell-depleted T cells, or PBMCs.

Original data processing: From reference gene primer amplification, estimates of nucleated cell counts were derived. Measured with immunoSEQ multiplex PCR; TCRdb has only the in-frame clones, and not every one. V and J calls plus clone size are reproduced from that table; the DNA served to infer D and trimming. The sample lists tens of thousands of clones, about 89% occurring once. Material for sequencing was peripheral blood. The source is a man aged 50 to 59 with active COVID-19. The chain is built from TRBV4-1 and TRBJ1-1; 10 bases match TRBD1. Here the CDR3 reads CASSLRDRGNTEAFF. The CDR3 DNA reads TGCGCCAGCAGCCTTCGGGACAGGGGGAACACTGAAGCTTTCTTT.